This T cell receptor (beta chain) originates from a study of T cell responses to AZD1222 COVID-19 vaccine. Study-wide background: Analysis merged second doses at about 4 or about 12 weeks.

Of note for this clone: No antigen is known for it.

The CDR3 is made up of 15 amino acids. With V trimmed by 2 bases and J by 7 bases, 8 bases remained unmatched. The germline V gene encodes CDR1 MNHEY and CDR2 SMNVEV (reference sequence). Study-level findings and limits: Donors, mostly white British, included more females; clonal diversity was possibly underestimated.

The repertoire was sequenced with immunoSEQ multiplex PCR; TCRdb's copy has only in-frame clones and lacks some. Here the sample spans approximately 100,000 clones, about 93% being singletons. The clonotype was recovered from an adult in good health. The V and J genes are TRBV27 and TRBJ1-2; TRBD1 aligns across 9 bases. Sequenced here: peripheral blood, sampled on day 0 of AZD1222 vaccination. The CDR3 here is CASSLVGTGNSGYTF. The CDR3 nucleotides read TGTGCCAGCAGTTTAGTAGGGACAGGGAATTCTGGCTACACCTTC.